These T cell receptor beta chains were read from a single sample in a study of response to subunit inactivated influenza vaccine. TCRdb itself ran the RT-PCR reads through MiXCR, one entry per CDR3 protein. This table has 750,000 to 850,000 distinct CDR3 sequences, roughly 20% appearing once. The specimen comprised PBMCs from blood, sampled 5 days after vaccination. All receptors derive from a man aged 45-65 years who received an inactivated influenza vaccine. Both conserved end residues are part of each CDR3. D genes are given only for firm matches.

j_gene | d_gene | v_gene | CDR3aa
TRBJ1-5 | . | TRBV12-3/TRBV12-4 | CASSYRGKPQHF
TRBJ1-2 | . | TRBV6-1 | CASSPTTVGGYTF
TRBJ1-6 | . | TRBV7-2 | CASSLGGGGFSPLHF
TRBJ2-3 | TRBD1 | TRBV18 | CASSPRDRPTDTQYF
TRBJ2-7 | TRBD1 | TRBV7-9 | CASSLASGQVSYEQYF
TRBJ2-5 | TRBD1 | TRBV18 | CASSQRQGAQETQYF
TRBJ1-5 | . | TRBV20-1 | CSATKGIGNQPQHF
TRBJ2-5 | TRBD1 | TRBV6-1 | CASSGNRGRGETQYF
TRBJ2-5 | TRBD1 | TRBV4-1 | CASSPSGTGGWETQYF
TRBJ2-1 | . | TRBV6-4 | CASSDTSLSEQFF
TRBJ1-1 | . | TRBV5-1 | CASTQSGGRHTEAFF
TRBJ2-2 | TRBD2 | TRBV25-1 | CASSDRGGQGRAGELFF
TRBJ1-2 | . | TRBV4-3 | CASSQDGIYGYTF
TRBJ2-3 | TRBD2 | TRBV11-2 | CASTRLAGSTDTQYF
TRBJ2-4 | . | TRBV2 | CASQPGRGAYIQYF
TRBJ1-1 | . | TRBV29-1 | CSVVQMNTEAFF
TRBJ2-1 | . | TRBV20-1 | CSARAEFNEQFF
TRBJ2-3 | . | TRBV5-1 | CASSLEPGSTGGTQYF
TRBJ2-1 | . | TRBV20-1 | CSARDPRHNEQFF
TRBJ2-4 | TRBD2 | TRBV29-1 | CSVPGGPDRGNIQYF
TRBJ1-5 | . | TRBV20-1 | CSASKSNQPQHF
TRBJ2-2 | TRBD1 | TRBV4-3 | CASSLTGTVTTGELFF
TRBJ2-5 | . | TRBV10-3 | CATHFKEAEETQYF
TRBJ1-5 | . | TRBV10-3 | CAISESVGPGQPQHF
TRBJ2-3 | TRBD2 | TRBV20-1 | CSARDSTLAGGPSSSLSTDTQYF
TRBJ2-2 | . | TRBV7-2 | CASSLGLAGTGELFF
TRBJ2-2 | . | TRBV20-1 | CSAWNTGELFF
TRBJ1-2 | TRBD1 | TRBV7-2 | CASSRTGTGAYGYTF
TRBJ2-5 | . | TRBV6-1 | CASKQRPPSSTHFQETQYF
TRBJ1-2 | TRBD1 | TRBV27 | CASSPYPTGGFYGYTF